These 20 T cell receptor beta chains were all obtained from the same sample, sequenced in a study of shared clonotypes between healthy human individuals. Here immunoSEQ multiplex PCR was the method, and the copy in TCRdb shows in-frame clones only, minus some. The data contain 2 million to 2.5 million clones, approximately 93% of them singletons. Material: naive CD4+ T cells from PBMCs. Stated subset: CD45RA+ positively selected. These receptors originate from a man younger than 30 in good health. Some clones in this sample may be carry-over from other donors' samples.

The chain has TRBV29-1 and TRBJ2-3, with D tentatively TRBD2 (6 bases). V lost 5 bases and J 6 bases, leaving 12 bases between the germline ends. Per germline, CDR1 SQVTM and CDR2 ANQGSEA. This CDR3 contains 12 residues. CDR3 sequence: CSVKEGSDTQYF. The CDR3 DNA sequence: TGCAGCGTTAAGGAGGGCTCGGATACGCAGTATTTT.

CDR3 loop: CASSPRVSRGNEQFF. CDR3 in DNA: TGTGCCAGCAGCCCCCGGGTGTCGCGGGGGAATGAGCAGTTCTTC. The V call is TRBV7-3, the J call TRBJ2-1, with 7 bases fitting TRBD2. The CDR3 length is 15 residues. The germline CDR1 and CDR2 sequences are SGHTA and FQGTGA. Trimming took 5 bases from V and 7 from J; bases not matched to a gene: 11.

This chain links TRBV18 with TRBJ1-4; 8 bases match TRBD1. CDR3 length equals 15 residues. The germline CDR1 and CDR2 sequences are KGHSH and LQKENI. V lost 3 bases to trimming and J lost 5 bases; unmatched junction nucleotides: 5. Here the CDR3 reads CASSPGTGENEKLFF. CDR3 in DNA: TGTGCCAGCTCACCCGGGACAGGCGAGAATGAAAAACTGTTTTTT. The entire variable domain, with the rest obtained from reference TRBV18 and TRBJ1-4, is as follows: NAGVMQNPRHLVRRRGQEARLRCSPMKGHSHVYWYRQLPEEGLKFMVYLQKENIIDESGMPKERFSAEFPKEGPSILRIQQVVRGDSAAYFCASSPGTGENEKLFFGSGTQLSVL.

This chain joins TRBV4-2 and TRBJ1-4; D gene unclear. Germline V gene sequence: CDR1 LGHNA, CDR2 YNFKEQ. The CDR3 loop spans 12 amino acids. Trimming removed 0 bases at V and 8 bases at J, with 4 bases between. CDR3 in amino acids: CASSQDQEKLFF. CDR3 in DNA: TGTGCCAGCAGCCAAGACCAAGAAAAACTGTTTTTT.

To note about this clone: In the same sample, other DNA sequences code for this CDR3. CDR3 nucleotides: TGTGCCACCAGCAGAGGGAACGAGCAGTACTTC. Translation gives CATSRGNEQYF. This chain links TRBV15 with TRBJ2-7; D call uncertain. Trimming cost V 1 base and J 5 bases, with 3 bases left between them. The length of the CDR3 is 11 residues. The germline CDR1 and CDR2 sequences are LNHNV and YYDKDF (reference sequence).

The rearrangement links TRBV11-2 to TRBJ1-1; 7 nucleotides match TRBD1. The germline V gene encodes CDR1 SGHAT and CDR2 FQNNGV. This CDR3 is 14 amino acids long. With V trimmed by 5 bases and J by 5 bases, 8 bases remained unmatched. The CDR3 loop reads CASSPHRGRTEAFF. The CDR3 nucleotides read TGTGCCAGCAGCCCGCACAGGGGTAGGACTGAAGCTTTCTTT.

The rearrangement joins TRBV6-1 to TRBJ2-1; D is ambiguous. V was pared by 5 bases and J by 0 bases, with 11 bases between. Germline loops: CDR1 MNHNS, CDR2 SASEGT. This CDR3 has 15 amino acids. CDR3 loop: CASSTERSSYNEQFF. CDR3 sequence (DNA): TGTGCCAGCAGTACTGAGAGGAGCTCCTACAATGAGCAGTTCTTC.

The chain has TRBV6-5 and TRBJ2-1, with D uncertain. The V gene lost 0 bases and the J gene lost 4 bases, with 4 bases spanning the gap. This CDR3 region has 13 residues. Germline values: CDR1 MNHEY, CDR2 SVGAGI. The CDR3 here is CASSYSLYNEQFF. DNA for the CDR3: TGTGCCAGCAGTTACTCGTTATACAATGAGCAGTTCTTC.

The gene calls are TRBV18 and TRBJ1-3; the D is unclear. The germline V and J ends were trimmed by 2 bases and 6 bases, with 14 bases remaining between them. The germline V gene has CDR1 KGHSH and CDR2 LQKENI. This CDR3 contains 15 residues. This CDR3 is CASSPARSELNTIYF. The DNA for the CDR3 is TGTGCCAGCTCACCAGCTCGATCAGAGTTAAACACCATATATTTT.

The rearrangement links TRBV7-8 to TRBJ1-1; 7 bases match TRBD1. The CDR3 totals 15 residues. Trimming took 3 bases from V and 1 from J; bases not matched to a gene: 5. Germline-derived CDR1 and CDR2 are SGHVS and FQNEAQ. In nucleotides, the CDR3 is TGTGCCAGCAGCTTCGACAGGGAGGCGAACACTGAAGCTTTCTTT. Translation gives CASSFDREANTEAFF.

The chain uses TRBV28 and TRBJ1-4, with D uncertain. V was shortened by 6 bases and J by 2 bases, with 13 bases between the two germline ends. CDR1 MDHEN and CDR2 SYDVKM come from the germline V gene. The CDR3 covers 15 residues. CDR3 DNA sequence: TGTGCCAGCAGCGATACTGTGGCGACTAATGAAAAACTGTTTTTT. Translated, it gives CASSDTVATNEKLFF. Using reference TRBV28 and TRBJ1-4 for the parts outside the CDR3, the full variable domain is DVKVTQSSRYLVKRTGEKVFLECVQDMDHENMFWYRQDPGLGLRLIYFSYDVKMKEKGDIPEGYSVSREKKERFSLILESASTNQTSMYLCASSDTVATNEKLFFGSGTQLSVL.

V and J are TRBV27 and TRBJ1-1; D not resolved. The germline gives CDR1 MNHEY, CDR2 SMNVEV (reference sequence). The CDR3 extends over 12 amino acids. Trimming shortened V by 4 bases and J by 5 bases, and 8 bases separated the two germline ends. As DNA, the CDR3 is TGTGCCAGCAGTTACATGGGGACTGAAGCTTTCTTT. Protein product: CASSYMGTEAFF.

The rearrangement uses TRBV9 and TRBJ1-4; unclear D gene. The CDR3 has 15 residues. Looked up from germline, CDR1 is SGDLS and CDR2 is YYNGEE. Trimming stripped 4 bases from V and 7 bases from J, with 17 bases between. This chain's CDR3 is CASSPTQNRFEKLFF. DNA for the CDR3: TGTGCCAGCAGCCCGACCCAGAATCGATTTGAAAAACTGTTTTTT.

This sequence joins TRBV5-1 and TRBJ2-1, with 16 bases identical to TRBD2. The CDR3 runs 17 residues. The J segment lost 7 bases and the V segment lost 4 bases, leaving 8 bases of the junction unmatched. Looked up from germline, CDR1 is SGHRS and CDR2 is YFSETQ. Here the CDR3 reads CASSLGTSGRGKNEQFF. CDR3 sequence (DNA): TGCGCCAGCAGCCTAGGGACTAGCGGGAGGGGGAAGAATGAGCAGTTCTTC.

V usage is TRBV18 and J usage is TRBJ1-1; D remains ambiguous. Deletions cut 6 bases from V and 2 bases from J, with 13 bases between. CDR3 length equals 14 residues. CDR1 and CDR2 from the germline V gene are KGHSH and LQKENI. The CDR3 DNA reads TGTGCCAGCTCGGCCCTCCCCCAAAACACTGAAGCTTTCTTT. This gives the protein CASSALPQNTEAFF. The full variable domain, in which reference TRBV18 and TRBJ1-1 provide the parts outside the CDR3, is NAGVMQNPRHLVRRRGQEARLRCSPMKGHSHVYWYRQLPEEGLKFMVYLQKENIIDESGMPKERFSAEFPKEGPSILRIQQVVRGDSAAYFCASSALPQNTEAFFGQGTRLTVV.

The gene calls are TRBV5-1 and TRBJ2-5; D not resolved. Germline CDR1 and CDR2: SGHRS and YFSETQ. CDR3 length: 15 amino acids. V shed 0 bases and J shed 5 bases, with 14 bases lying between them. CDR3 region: CASSLGQHLWETQYF. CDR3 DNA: TGCGCCAGCAGCTTGGGGCAGCATTTATGGGAGACCCAGTACTTC.

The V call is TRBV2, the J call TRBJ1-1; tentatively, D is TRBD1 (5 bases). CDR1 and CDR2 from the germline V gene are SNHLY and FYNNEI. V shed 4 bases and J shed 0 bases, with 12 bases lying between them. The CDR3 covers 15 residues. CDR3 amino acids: CASSGRGGMNTEAFF. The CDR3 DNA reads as TGTGCCAGCAGTGGGCGGGGGGGGATGAACACTGAAGCTTTCTTT. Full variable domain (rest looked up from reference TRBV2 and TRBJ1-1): EPEVTQTPSHQVTQMGQEVILRCVPISNHLYFYWYRQILGQKVEFLVSFYNNEISEKSEIFDDQFSVERPDGSNFTLKIRSTKLEDSAMYFCASSGRGGMNTEAFFGQGTRLTVV.

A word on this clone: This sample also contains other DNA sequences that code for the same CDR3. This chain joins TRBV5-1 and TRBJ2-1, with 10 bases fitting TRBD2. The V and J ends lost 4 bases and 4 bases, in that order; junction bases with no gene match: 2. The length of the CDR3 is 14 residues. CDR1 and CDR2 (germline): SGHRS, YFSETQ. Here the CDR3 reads CASSGGLAYNEQFF. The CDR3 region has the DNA TGCGCCAGCAGCGGGGGACTAGCGTACAATGAGCAGTTCTTC.

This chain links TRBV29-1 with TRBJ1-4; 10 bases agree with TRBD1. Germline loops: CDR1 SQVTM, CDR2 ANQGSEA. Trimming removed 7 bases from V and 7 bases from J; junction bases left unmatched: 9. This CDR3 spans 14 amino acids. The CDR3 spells CSARQGARGEKLFF. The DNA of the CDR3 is TGCAGCGCACGACAGGGGGCGCGAGGTGAAAAACTGTTTTTT.

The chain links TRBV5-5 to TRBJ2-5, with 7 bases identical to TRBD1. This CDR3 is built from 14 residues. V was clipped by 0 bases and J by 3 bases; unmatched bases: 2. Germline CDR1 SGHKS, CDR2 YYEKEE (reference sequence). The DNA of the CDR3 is TGTGCCAGCAGCTTGGTAGGGACAGAAGAGACCCAGTACTTC. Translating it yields CASSLVGTEETQYF.